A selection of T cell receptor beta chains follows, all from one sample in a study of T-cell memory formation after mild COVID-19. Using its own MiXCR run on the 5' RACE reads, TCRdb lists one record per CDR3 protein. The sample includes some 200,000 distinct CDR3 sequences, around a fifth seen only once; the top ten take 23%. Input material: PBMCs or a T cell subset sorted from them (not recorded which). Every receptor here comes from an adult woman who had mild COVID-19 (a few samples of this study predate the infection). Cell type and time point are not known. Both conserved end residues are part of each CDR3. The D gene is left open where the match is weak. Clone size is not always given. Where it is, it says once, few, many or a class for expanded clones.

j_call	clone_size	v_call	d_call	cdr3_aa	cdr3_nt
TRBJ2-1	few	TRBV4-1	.	CASSQDPTDEQFF	TGCGCCAGCAGCCAAGACCCCACCGATGAGCAGTTCTTC
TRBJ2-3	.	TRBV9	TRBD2	CASSAVAGSSTDTQYF	TGTGCCAGCAGCGCCGTAGCGGGGAGCTCCACAGATACGCAGTATTTT
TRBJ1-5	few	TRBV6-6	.	CASSPDLRNQPQHF	TGTGCCAGCAGCCCGGACCTCCGCAATCAGCCCCAGCATTTT
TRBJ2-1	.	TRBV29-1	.	CSVEPQSSDEQFF	TGCAGCGTTGAGCCCCAATCCTCGGATGAGCAGTTCTTC
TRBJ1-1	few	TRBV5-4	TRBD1	CAAGQGHTEAFF	TGTGCCGCCGGACAGGGTCACACTGAAGCTTTCTTT
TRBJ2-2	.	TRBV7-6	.	CASSLIETGELFF	TGTGCCAGCAGCTTAATCGAGACCGGGGAGCTGTTTTTT
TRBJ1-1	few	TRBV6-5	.	CASSRGDMNTEAFF	TGTGCCAGCAGTAGGGGGGACATGAACACTGAAGCTTTCTTT
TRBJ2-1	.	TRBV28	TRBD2	CASRPTSGGYYNEQFF	TGTGCCAGCAGGCCGACTAGCGGGGGGTACTACAATGAGCAGTTCTTC
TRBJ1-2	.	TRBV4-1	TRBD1	CASSQGGTGKGYTF	TGCGCCAGCAGCCAAGGGGGGACAGGAAAAGGCTACACCTTC
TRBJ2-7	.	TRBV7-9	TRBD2	CASSSWDYGGSYEQYF	TGTGCCAGCAGCTCCTGGGACTACGGCGGGAGTTACGAGCAGTACTTC
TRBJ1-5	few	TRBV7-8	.	CASSPPPGLPYQPQHF	TGTGCCAGCAGCCCACCTCCGGGGCTGCCTTATCAGCCCCAGCATTTT